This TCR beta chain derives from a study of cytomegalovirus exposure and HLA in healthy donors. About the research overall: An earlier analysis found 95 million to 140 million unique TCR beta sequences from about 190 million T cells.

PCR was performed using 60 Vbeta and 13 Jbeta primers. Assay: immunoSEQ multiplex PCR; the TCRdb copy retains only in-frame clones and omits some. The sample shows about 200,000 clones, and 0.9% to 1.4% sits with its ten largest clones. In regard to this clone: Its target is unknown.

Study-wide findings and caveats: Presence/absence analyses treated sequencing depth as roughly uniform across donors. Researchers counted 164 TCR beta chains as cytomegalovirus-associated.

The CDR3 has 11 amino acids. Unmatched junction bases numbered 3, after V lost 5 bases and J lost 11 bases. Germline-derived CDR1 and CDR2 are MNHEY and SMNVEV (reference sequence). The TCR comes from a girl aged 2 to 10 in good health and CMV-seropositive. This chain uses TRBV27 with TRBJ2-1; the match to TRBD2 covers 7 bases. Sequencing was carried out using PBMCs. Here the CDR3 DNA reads TGTGCCAGCAGTAACAGCGGGAAGCAGTTCTTC. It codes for CASSNSGKQFF.